This passage covers 31 T cell receptor beta chains from one sample sequenced in a study of tumor-infiltrating lymphocytes in primary liver carcinoma. They got blood RNA out of unsorted whole blood and also pulled out germline DNA. The authors made TCR beta cDNA from around 500 ng total RNA with a constant-region primer. For TCR beta, libraries were produced by three nested multiplex PCR rounds using slightly modified ARM-PCR. It was with TRBV1-TRBV30 forward primers and a C-beta reverse primer that the first two PCR rounds were run, at roughly 10 cycles each. TCRdb reprocessed the multiplex PCR reads via MiXCR and lists one record per CDR3 protein. Here the sample spans about 320,000 distinct CDR3 sequences, less than 75% being singletons. Sequenced input: peripheral blood. These receptors all stem from a man aged 35 to 55 with primary liver carcinoma and hepatitis B virus infection.

As for this clonotype: A much larger clone is a single base away; this may be a read error. Because it lacks the conserved phenylalanine or tryptophan at the end, this CDR3 is likely a read error. The chain employs TRBV12-3 or TRBV12-4 and TRBJ2-7, with 11 bases matching TRBD2. Trimming took 8 bases from V and 2 from J; bases not matched to a gene: 2. This CDR3 is built from 13 residues. The CDR3 is CASLLAGAYEQYL. The DNA of the CDR3 is TGTGCCAGCTTACTAGCGGGGGCCTACGAGCAGTACCTC.

This clonotype was recorded once. No conserved phenylalanine or tryptophan is present at the end of the CDR3, so a read error is the likely explanation. This chain joins TRBV12-3 or TRBV12-4 and TRBJ2-2; D unclear. The CDR3 consists of 12 residues. The CDR3 region is CASSRNSGELFL. CDR3 nucleotides: TGTGCCAGCAGCCGGAACAGCGGGGAGCTGTTTTTA.

Worth noting for this clonotype: A much larger clone lies a single base off, so this may be a read error. The chain links TRBV6-2 or TRBV6-3 to TRBJ1-1, with D maybe TRBD1 (6 bases). Germline V CDR1 and CDR2: MNHEY, SVGEGT. Trimming cost V 7 bases and J 0 bases, with 9 bases left between them. This CDR3 spans 13 amino acids. The CDR3 sequence: CASIRQVNTEAFF. CDR3 coding DNA: TGTGCCAGCATCAGACAGGTGAACACTGAAGCTTTCTTT.

With respect to this clonotype: The conserved phenylalanine or tryptophan is not found at the CDR3 terminus, so this likely reflects a read error. The chain joins TRBV29-1 to TRBJ2-7, with no clear D. The CDR3 length is 11 residues. Trimming took 4 bases from V and 3 from J, leaving 7 bases between them. CDR1 is SQVTM, CDR2 ANQGSEA, per germline. CDR3 sequence reads: CSVGRDYEQYL. The CDR3, as DNA: TGCAGCGTTGGTAGGGACTACGAGCAGTACTTG.

This clonotype was counted many times. The genes are TRBV11-2 and TRBJ2-1; a possible D gene is TRBD1 (6 bases). CDR1 is SGHAT, CDR2 FQNNGV, per germline. This CDR3 spans 16 amino acids. V was cut by 5 bases and J by 0 bases, with 14 bases left in between. CDR3 nucleotide sequence: TGTGCCAGCAGCGTTGTCAGGGGTAGCTCCTACAATGAGCAGTTCTTC. Amino acids: CASSVVRGSSYNEQFF.

This clonotype was found a few times. An end of the junction differs from the germline gene, which may be a read error. This sequence joins TRBV6-5 and TRBJ2-5, with 10 bases that match TRBD2. The CDR3 spans 18 residues. The V gene's germline CDR1 is MNHEY and CDR2 SVGAGI. This CDR3 is CAISYPPIAGGPPETQYF. The DNA of the CDR3 is TGTGCCATCAGTTACCCACCGATAGCGGGAGGCCCCCCCGAGACCCAGTACTTC.

Of note for this clonotype: This could be a read error, since a much larger clone is one nucleotide away. The chain carries TRBV6-6 and TRBJ2-2; D remains ambiguous. CDR3 length: 17 amino acids. Germline CDR1 MNHNY, CDR2 SVGAGI (reference sequence). Deletions cut 0 bases from V and 6 bases from J, with 17 bases between. The CDR3 is CASSYSNPCTFAGELFF. CDR3 bases: TGTGCCAGCAGTTACTCGAACCCTTGTACTTTCGCCGGGGAGCTGTTTTTT.

As for this clonotype: It may be a read error: a sequence one base away is much more abundant. V usage is TRBV6-1 and J usage is TRBJ1-2; no clear D. Germline V gene data show CDR1 as MNHNS and CDR2 as SASEGT. With 8 bases removed from V and 8 bases from J, the gap between germline ends came to 18 bases. CDR3 length: 13 amino acids. The CDR3 is CASDDWGLGGYTF. As DNA, the CDR3 is TGTGCCAGCGATGACTGGGGTCTTGGCGGCTACACCTTC.

About this clonotype itself: Mismatch with germline at one junction end may stem from a read error. The genes are TRBV6-1 and TRBJ2-5; 9 bases map to TRBD2. The CDR3 is made up of 17 amino acids. CDR1 is MNHNS and CDR2 is SASEGT in the germline V gene. In DNA, the CDR3 is TGTGCTAGCAGTGAACCCGGACTAGCGAAGGCAAGGGAGACCCAGTACTTC. It codes for CASSEPGLAKARETQYF.

A word on this clonotype: This could be a read error, since a much larger clone is one nucleotide away. V gene TRBV4-1 combines with J gene TRBJ1-1, with D uncertain. Deletions cut 4 bases from V and 8 bases from J, with 14 bases between. The CDR3 has 13 amino acids. Germline V lookup: CDR1 MGHRA, CDR2 YSYEKL. This chain's CDR3 is CASSLRTRTEAFF. CDR3 DNA: TGCGCCAGCAGCCTACGAACACGGACGGAAGCTTTCTTT.

This clonotype was recorded many times. The chain links TRBV11-2 to TRBJ1-3, with D tentatively TRBD1 (5 bases). Germline loops: CDR1 SGHAT, CDR2 FQNNGV. CDR3 size: 14 residues. Trimming removed 5 bases from V and 8 bases from J, with 16 bases in between. CDR3 nucleotides: TGTGCCAGCAGCGGGGCCCGCCGGAGGGACACCATATATTTT. Translated, it gives CASSGARRRDTIYF.

Regarding this clonotype: No conserved phenylalanine or tryptophan ends this CDR3, so it is likely a read error. The chain combines TRBV12-3 or TRBV12-4 with TRBJ2-1; D gene uncertain. CDR3 length: 13 amino acids. Trimming took off 9 bases at V and 6 bases at J, with 15 bases between the two ends. CDR3 bases: TGTGCCAGTACCATGGCCCTGGGCAATGAGCAGTTCCTC. Translation gives CASTMALGNEQFL.

A word on this clonotype: The CDR3 does not end in the conserved phenylalanine or tryptophan, so this is likely a read error. The CDR3 DNA follows: TGTGCCAGCAGTTGGAGACTGAACACTGAAGCTTTCCTT. Its translation: CASSWRLNTEAFL. The chain recombines TRBV12-3 or TRBV12-4 with TRBJ1-1; no firm D call. The CDR3 is 13 amino acids. V shed 4 bases and J shed 0 bases, with 6 bases lying between them.

About this clonotype: Germline and junction disagree at one end, which may indicate a read error. This chain joins TRBV6-2 or TRBV6-3 and TRBJ2-2; D might be TRBD2 (5 bases). Per germline, CDR1 MNHEY and CDR2 SVGEGT. CDR3 length equals 12 residues. The CDR3 bases are TGTGCCAGCAACCACATCGACGGGGAGCCGTTTTTT. Protein product: CASNHIDGEPFF.

This sequence joins TRBV19 and TRBJ1-1, with TRBD1 as a possible D gene (5 bases). CDR1 and CDR2 from the germline V gene are LNHDA and SQIVND (reference sequence). The CDR3 sequence is 12 residues long. Trimming cost V 5 bases and J 13 bases, with 17 bases left between them. The CDR3 DNA reads as TGTGCCAGTAGTCCCCCGGGACGACGGGGTTTCTTT. It encodes CASSPPGRRGFF.

The table lists this clonotype with many counts. As DNA, the CDR3 is TGTGCCAGCAGTGAAGTTTGGGGGGACAGGGGAAACAATGAGCAGTTCTTC. Translation gives CASSEVWGDRGNNEQFF. This chain joins TRBV6-1 and TRBJ2-1; 10 bases fit TRBD1. The trim removed 1 base at V and 5 bases at J, leaving 8 bases unmatched. CDR3 size: 17 residues. The germline V gene has CDR1 MNHNS and CDR2 SASEGT.

This clonotype was picked up many times. J is TRBJ2-2 and V is TRBV5-5; the D is unclear. The CDR3 totals 15 residues. Germline V lookup: CDR1 SGHKS, CDR2 YYEKEE (reference sequence). Trimming took off 1 base at V and 8 bases at J, with 15 bases between the two ends. The CDR3 region is CASSLKDSARGELFF. The CDR3 region has the DNA TGTGCCAGCAGCTTGAAAGACTCAGCTAGAGGGGAGCTGTTTTTT.

The chain combines TRBV5-1 with TRBJ2-5; no clear D. The CDR3 extends over 13 amino acids. V shed 2 bases and J shed 5 bases, with 10 bases lying between them. Per germline, CDR1 SGHRS and CDR2 YFSETQ. CDR3 sequence reads: CASSFGVEETQYF. The CDR3 DNA reads TGCGCCAGCAGCTTCGGAGTAGAGGAGACCCAGTACTTC.

Turning to this clonotype: This may be a read error: a much more frequent sequence differs by one nucleotide. The gene calls are TRBV29-1 and TRBJ1-5, with 7 positions matching TRBD1. The CDR3 is made up of 14 amino acids. CDR1 and CDR2 from the germline V gene are SQVTM and ANQGSEA. Trimming at V came to 8 bases and at J to 0 bases, leaving 7 bases not matched to a gene. The DNA of the CDR3 is TGCAGCACAAAACAGGGGAATAGCAATCAGCCCCAGCATTTT. It codes for CSTKQGNSNQPQHF. Full variable domain (missing parts from reference TRBV29-1 and TRBJ1-5): SAVISQKPSRDICQRGTSLTIQCQVDSQVTMMFWYRQQPGQSLTLIATANQGSEATYESGFVIDKFPISRPNLTFSTLTVSNMSPEDSSIYLCSTKQGNSNQPQHFGDGTRLSIL.

Many counts were recorded for this clonotype. The V call is TRBV6-1, the J call TRBJ2-6, with D unresolved. Trimming cost V 0 bases and J 2 bases, with 8 bases left between them. In germline, CDR1 is MNHNS, CDR2 SASEGT. The CDR3 is 16 amino acids. In DNA, the CDR3 is TGTGCCAGCAGTGAAGCCGCCGCCGCTGGGGCCAACGTCCTGACTTTC. This codes for CASSEAAAAGANVLTF.

A remark on this clonotype: One end of the junction does not line up with germline, which may come from a read error. The chain has TRBV4-2 and TRBJ2-1, with TRBD2 identical over 9 bases. Germline loops: CDR1 LGHNA, CDR2 YNFKEQ. The CDR3 consists of 17 residues. The CDR3 bases are TGTGCCAGCAGCCCCTCGCAGGGACTAGCTGGAGTCAATGAGCAGTCCTTC. Translated, it gives CASSPSQGLAGVNEQSF.

On this clonotype itself: Given a much more abundant clone one base away, this may be a read error. The chain employs TRBV9 and TRBJ2-1; 11 nucleotides align to TRBD2. This CDR3 has 15 residues. The germline V gene encodes CDR1 SGDLS and CDR2 YYNGEE. J lost 2 bases, V lost 2 bases, and 0 bases had no gene match. The CDR3: CASSVSGRAYNEQFF. CDR3 in DNA: TGTGCCAGCAGCGTTAGCGGGAGGGCCTACAATGAGCAGTTCTTC.

This sequence joins TRBV6-6 and TRBJ1-6; no clear D gene. Germline V gives CDR1 MNHNY, CDR2 SVGAGI (reference sequence). Trimming left V 6 bases short and J 8 bases short, with 20 bases between. This CDR3 has 16 amino acids. DNA for the CDR3: TGTGCCAGCAGGCGTATAAGCGACGGCTGGGATTCACCCCTCCACTTT. Amino acid sequence: CASRRISDGWDSPLHF.

This clonotype turned up a few times. A read error may explain this, as a much larger clone is one base away. The chain's CDR3 is CASRMGGLAGPLGTDTQYF. As DNA, the CDR3 is TGTGCCAGCAGGATGGGGGGACTAGCGGGACCCCTTGGGACAGATACGCAGTATTTT. V is TRBV12-3 or TRBV12-4 and J is TRBJ2-3; TRBD2 matches 13 bases. This CDR3 comprises 19 residues. Unmatched junction bases numbered 15, after V lost 6 bases and J lost 3 bases.

This clonotype was seen many times. The CDR3 DNA reads TGCAGCGTTGGACAGAACCAAGAGACCCAGTACTTC. Residues: CSVGQNQETQYF. This chain uses TRBV29-1 with TRBJ2-5; a weak D match, TRBD1 (5 bases). CDR3 length: 12 residues. Germline loops: CDR1 SQVTM, CDR2 ANQGSEA. Trimming stripped 4 bases from V and 0 bases from J, with 6 bases between.

A note on this clonotype: This sequence may be a read error, since a much larger clone differs from it by one base. The genes are TRBV29-1 and TRBJ1-1, with D possibly matching TRBD1 (6 bases). Germline lookup yields CDR1 SQVTM and CDR2 ANQGSEA. Deletions cut 0 bases from V and 1 base from J, with 21 bases between. The CDR3 runs 18 residues. DNA for the CDR3: TGCAGCGTTGAAGAGGTCACTCTTCGTGGACAGCAGAACACTGAAGCTTTCTTT. As protein: CSVEEVTLRGQQNTEAFF.

The chain couples TRBV5-1 to TRBJ1-1; 10 nucleotides line up with TRBD1. V shed 3 bases and J 10 bases; nucleotides not matched to a gene: 6. CDR3 size: 13 residues. Per the germline V gene, CDR1 is SGHRS and CDR2 is YFSETQ. CDR3 DNA: TGCGCCAGCAGCTACCGGGACAGGGGCGGAGCTTTCTTT. It yields the protein CASSYRDRGGAFF.

The rearrangement links TRBV28 to TRBJ2-7; unclear D gene. V lost 3 bases to trimming and J lost 4 bases, with 4 bases between them. The CDR3 has 11 amino acids. CDR1 is MDHEN and CDR2 is SYDVKM in the germline V gene. The CDR3 DNA is TGTGCCAGCAGTTTGAAGTACGAGCAGTACTTC. It encodes CASSLKYEQYF.

This clonotype was seen more than once but under ten times. Given a much more abundant clone one base away, this may be a read error. The chain couples TRBV29-1 to TRBJ2-1, with 8 bases lining up with TRBD2. CDR3 length: 14 amino acids. Germline V gene data show CDR1 as SQVTM and CDR2 as ANQGSEA. The CDR3 DNA sequence: TGCAGCGCTGAAGATTCACGGGAGGGGGGTGAGCAGTTCTTC. It translates to CSAEDSREGGEQFF.

About this clonotype: This may arise from a read error, as a much more abundant clone is one base away. The chain links TRBV6-6 to TRBJ2-5; D tentatively fits TRBD1 or TRBD2 (5 bases each). Germline V gene lookup returns CDR1 MNHNY and CDR2 SVGAGI (reference sequence). The CDR3 totals 13 residues. Here the CDR3 reads CASSRGVGETHYF. The CDR3, as DNA: TGTGCCAGCAGTCGAGGGGTGGGGGAGACCCATTACTTC.

This chain uses TRBV5-6 with TRBJ2-7; tentatively, D is TRBD2 (5 bases). The germline V gene has CDR1 SGHDT and CDR2 YYEEEE. The CDR3 totals 16 residues. V was trimmed by 1 base and J by 0 bases, leaving 14 bases between them. The chain's CDR3 is CASSLRSSDNSYEQYF. Written as DNA, the CDR3 is TGTGCCAGCAGCTTGAGGAGTAGCGACAACTCCTACGAGCAGTACTTC.